This T cell receptor beta chain was sequenced during a study of CD8+ T cells in alopecia areata. Broader study findings: An increase in clonality over normal scalp was evident in lesional scalp, especially alopecia totalis/universalis.

A remark on this clone: The target antigen is unknown.

It was cDNA, reverse transcribed from extracted RNA, that served as the sequencing template. Data came from immunoSEQ multiplex PCR; TCRdb stores just in-frame clones and leaves some out. Of 13,000 to 15,000 clones listed, roughly 54% are singletons. V dropped 5 bases and J dropped 9 bases, with 23 bases sitting between them. In germline, CDR1 is SEHNR, CDR2 FQNEAQ (reference sequence). CDR3 size: 16 residues. CD25+CD127- cells were sorted from CD4+ cells in a handful of patients. Punch biopsies of lesional scalp, plus peripheral blood, were taken from alopecia areata patients. The V call is TRBV7-9, the J call TRBJ2-1; possibly TRBD2 for D (6 bases). The sample comprised CD4+ Tregs sorted from blood. This clonotype was sampled from a human donor with alopecia areata. CDR3 region: CASSPPGGGIIGEQFF. The CDR3 DNA follows: TGTGCCAGCAGCCCCCCTGGCGGAGGGATAATCGGTGAGCAGTTCTTC.